Presented here are 32 T cell receptor beta chains from one specimen sequenced in a study of cytomegalovirus exposure and HLA in healthy donors. PCR primers comprised 60 Vbeta and 13 Jbeta primers. The repertoire was sequenced with immunoSEQ multiplex PCR; TCRdb's copy has only in-frame clones and lacks some. The table shows about 200,000 clones, with 79% occurring only once. The material sequenced was PBMCs. These receptors originate from a woman aged 25 to 39 in good health and CMV-seropositive.

This chain uses TRBV11-2 with TRBJ2-3; 9 nucleotides match TRBD2. Germline V gene sequence: CDR1 SGHAT, CDR2 FQNNGV. This CDR3 has 15 amino acids. Unmatched junction bases numbered 5, after V lost 3 bases and J lost 4 bases. CDR3 sequence: CASSFRGRVSDTQYF. CDR3 DNA: TGTGCCAGCAGCTTTCGCGGGAGGGTATCAGATACGCAGTATTTT.

The gene calls are TRBV29-1 and TRBJ2-3; D might be TRBD2 (5 bases). The CDR3 totals 12 residues. Germline-derived CDR1 and CDR2 are SQVTM and ANQGSEA. This chain's CDR3 is CTAVAEADTQYF. The CDR3 coding sequence is TGCACCGCGGTGGCGGAGGCAGATACGCAGTATTTT.

This chain links TRBV2 with TRBJ2-7; 14 bases match TRBD2. Trimming took 6 bases from V and 2 from J; bases not matched to a gene: 0. Germline V CDR1 and CDR2: SNHLY, FYNNEI. The CDR3 totals 14 residues. The CDR3 loop reads CASRGLAGAYEQYF. CDR3 coding DNA: TGTGCCAGCAGGGGACTAGCGGGAGCCTACGAGCAGTACTTC. The full variable domain, in which reference TRBV2 and TRBJ2-7 provide the parts outside the CDR3, is EPEVTQTPSHQVTQMGQEVILRCVPISNHLYFYWYRQILGQKVEFLVSFYNNEISEKSEIFDDQFSVERPDGSNFTLKIRSTKLEDSAMYFCASRGLAGAYEQYFGPGTRLTVT.

V usage is TRBV5-1 and J usage is TRBJ2-1, with 9 nucleotides matching TRBD1. CDR1 is SGHRS, CDR2 YFSETQ, per germline. This CDR3 is 17 amino acids long. J lost 3 bases, V lost 0 bases, and 7 bases had no gene match. The CDR3 loop reads CASSLAGQGPYYNEQFF. CDR3 coding DNA: TGCGCCAGCAGCTTGGCGGGACAGGGCCCCTACTACAATGAGCAGTTCTTC.

The rearrangement joins TRBV6-1 to TRBJ2-7, with 8 bases aligning to TRBD1. CDR1 is MNHNS and CDR2 is SASEGT in the germline V gene. V lost 5 bases, J lost 3 bases, and 9 bases stayed unmatched. The CDR3 is made up of 15 amino acids. In nucleotides, the CDR3 is TGTGCCAGCAGTCCTCCGGACAGGGTTTACTACGAGCAGTACTTC. The encoded protein is CASSPPDRVYYEQYF.

CDR3 loop: CASSARGTNTGELFF. As DNA, the CDR3 is TGCGCCAGCTCAGCCCGGGGGACTAACACCGGGGAGCTGTTTTTT. The gene calls are TRBV5-1 and TRBJ2-2, with D possibly being TRBD2 (6 bases). Germline V gives CDR1 SGHRS, CDR2 YFSETQ. There are 15 residues in the CDR3. V shed 7 bases and J shed 2 bases, with 15 bases lying between them.

This chain connects TRBV6-6 to TRBJ1-2, with D unresolved. This CDR3 contains 13 residues. Germline V gives CDR1 MNHNY, CDR2 SVGAGI (reference sequence). V was cut by 0 bases and J by 5 bases, with 7 bases left in between. The CDR3 region has the DNA TGTGCCAGCAGTTACTCGAACAGATATGGCTACACCTTC. Protein: CASSYSNRYGYTF.

CDR3 DNA: TGTGCCAGCAGCTTGTTGGCTCTTAAAAACACTGAAGCTTTCTTT. It yields the protein CASSLLALKNTEAFF. The J gene is TRBJ1-1, the V gene TRBV5-8; D unclear. Germline loops: CDR1 SGHTS, CDR2 YDEGEE. V was cut by 1 base and J by 2 bases, with 12 bases left in between. The CDR3 extends over 15 amino acids.

The table lists this clone with a count of one. The chain links TRBV7-2 to TRBJ1-6; D gene uncertain. Trimming took off 5 bases at V and 5 bases at J, with 19 bases between the two ends. This CDR3 is built from 17 residues. Germline values: CDR1 SGHTA, CDR2 FQGNSA. The CDR3 DNA sequence: TGTGCCAGCAGCCGCGGGCCTACTTCCACTCATAATTCACCCCTCCACTTT. It yields the protein CASSRGPTSTHNSPLHF.

The rearrangement joins TRBV11-2 to TRBJ1-2; 7 nucleotides line up with TRBD1. Germline lookup yields CDR1 SGHAT and CDR2 FQNNGV. J was trimmed by 2 bases and V by 6 bases; bases with no gene match: 15. This CDR3 region has 17 residues. CDR3 region: CASRRLIPQGLNYGYTF. For the CDR3, the DNA is TGTGCCAGCAGACGCTTGATTCCACAGGGGTTGAACTATGGCTACACCTTC.

This chain uses TRBV21-1 with TRBJ2-5; the table's D gene call, TRBD1, was not cross checked with the DNA. TRBV21-1 is a pseudogene segment. The CDR3 is made up of 15 amino acids. The CDR3 nucleotides read TGTGCCAGCAGCTACGCGACAGAATACCAAGAGACCCAGTACTTC. The encoded protein is CASSYATEYQETQYF.

The rearrangement links TRBV6-5 to TRBJ1-4; TRBD1 might be the D (6 bases). The CDR3 sequence is 15 residues long. Germline V gene data show CDR1 as MNHEY and CDR2 as SVGAGI. V gave up 7 bases and J gave up 2 bases, with 14 bases separating them. In DNA form, the CDR3 reads TGTGCCAGCACCCGGGGTGGGGGCACTAATGAAAAACTGTTTTTT. Encoded protein: CASTRGGGTNEKLFF.

This rearrangement joins TRBV10-2 to TRBJ2-3, with 7 bases fitting TRBD2. The CDR3 contains 16 residues. Trimming at V came to 1 base and at J to 2 bases, leaving 6 bases not matched to a gene. Germline-derived CDR1 and CDR2 are WSHSY and SAAADI. The CDR3 DNA reads as TGCGCCAGCAGTGAGTATGAGCGGGACCCCACAGATACGCAGTATTTT. Translating it yields CASSEYERDPTDTQYF.

The chain carries TRBV9 and TRBJ1-1; 7 bases match TRBD1. V lost 0 bases and J lost 9; bases outside the gene matches: 8. Germline V gives CDR1 SGDLS, CDR2 YYNGEE. The length of the CDR3 is 14 residues. For the CDR3, the DNA is TGTGCCAGCAGCGTAGTAGGGGACAGTCCTAAAGCTTTCTTT. It translates to CASSVVGDSPKAFF.

This rearrangement joins TRBV27 to TRBJ2-7, with 7 bases lining up with TRBD2. CDR1 and CDR2 from the germline V gene are MNHEY and SMNVEV (reference sequence). The CDR3 consists of 15 residues. J gave up 2 bases and V 6 bases, and 10 bases lay outside the gene matches. The CDR3 region has the DNA TGTGCCAGCAGAGAGAACCGGGACTATACCTACGAGCAGTACTTC. It translates to CASRENRDYTYEQYF.

V is TRBV6-5 and J is TRBJ1-1; TRBD1 is a possible D gene (6 bases). Germline V gene sequence: CDR1 MNHEY, CDR2 SVGAGI. With 2 bases removed from V and 8 bases from J, the gap between germline ends came to 12 bases. This CDR3 has 13 amino acids. DNA for the CDR3: TGTGCCAGCAGTTACGAACCCCAGGGGGAAGCTTTCTTT. It encodes CASSYEPQGEAFF.

The CDR3: CASSLREDYTDTQYF. CDR3 nucleotides: TGTGCCAGCAGCTTAAGAGAGGATTACACAGATACGCAGTATTTT. The chain combines TRBV7-9 with TRBJ2-3; D not resolved. The CDR3 runs 15 residues. The germline V gene encodes CDR1 SEHNR and CDR2 FQNEAQ (reference sequence). With 2 bases removed from V and 2 bases from J, the gap between germline ends came to 11 bases.

The chain uses TRBV7-2 and TRBJ1-5; weak D call: TRBD1 (6 bases). The germline CDR1 and CDR2 sequences are SGHTA and FQGNSA. The length of the CDR3 is 14 residues. Trimming removed 4 bases from V and 7 bases from J, with 14 bases in between. This CDR3 is CASSSGGAKQPQHF. In DNA, the CDR3 is TGTGCCAGCAGCTCGGGGGGCGCCAAGCAGCCCCAGCATTTT.

The chain joins TRBV5-1 to TRBJ1-1; no clear D gene. The length of the CDR3 is 13 residues. From germline, CDR1 is SGHRS and CDR2 YFSETQ. With 2 bases removed from V and 3 bases from J, the gap between germline ends came to 8 bases. The CDR3 loop is CASSLSTDTEAFF. In nucleotides, the CDR3 is TGCGCCAGCAGCTTATCCACTGACACTGAAGCTTTCTTT.

The chain joins TRBV5-5 to TRBJ1-4; TRBD1 matches 10 bases. The CDR3 is 17 residues long. V gave up 4 bases and J gave up 8 bases; unmatched junction bases: 14. Per germline, CDR1 SGHKS and CDR2 YYEKEE (reference sequence). The CDR3 loop reads CASSPDTGTGVVEKLFF. CDR3 DNA sequence: TGTGCCAGCAGCCCCGACACTGGGACAGGGGTAGTAGAAAAACTGTTTTTT.

For this clone: The same CDR3 also results from other DNA sequences found in this sample. The chain combines TRBV4-1 with TRBJ2-1; 8 nucleotides align to TRBD2. The germline CDR1 and CDR2 sequences are MGHRA and YSYEKL. Trimming at V came to 0 bases and at J to 4 bases, leaving 5 bases not matched to a gene. CDR3 length: 16 residues. CDR3 residues: CASSQDSGGFYNEQFF. The DNA of the CDR3 is TGCGCCAGCAGCCAAGATTCGGGAGGGTTTTACAATGAGCAGTTCTTC.

The CDR3 sequence is CASSTSGTGPYGYTF. As DNA, the CDR3 is TGTGCCAGCAGTACATCCGGGACAGGTCCCTATGGCTACACCTTC. The rearrangement joins TRBV27 to TRBJ1-2, with 8 bases matching TRBD1. Trimming took 5 bases from V and 4 from J; bases not matched to a gene: 9. The CDR3 consists of 15 residues. Germline V CDR1 and CDR2: MNHEY, SMNVEV (reference sequence).

The chain combines TRBV5-6 with TRBJ1-1; D not resolved. The germline CDR1 and CDR2 sequences are SGHDT and YYEEEE. The V end was cut by 0 bases, the J end by 8 bases, with 8 bases between. This CDR3 has 12 residues. CDR3 nucleotide sequence: TGTGCCAGCAGCTTGGCGAGAGTGGAAGCTTTCTTT. Amino acids: CASSLARVEAFF.

For this clone: Other nucleotide sequences in the sample specify the same CDR3. The rearrangement uses TRBV4-1 and TRBJ1-1; TRBD1 matches at 12 bases. From germline, CDR1 is MGHRA and CDR2 YSYEKL. The CDR3 covers 15 residues. With V trimmed by 4 bases and J by 5 bases, 5 bases remained unmatched. This CDR3 is CASSRDRGPGTEAFF. The CDR3 DNA sequence: TGCGCCAGCAGCCGGGACAGGGGGCCGGGGACTGAAGCTTTCTTT.

V is TRBV10-3 and J is TRBJ1-2, with 9 bases aligning to TRBD1. Germline-derived CDR1 and CDR2 are ENHRY and SYGVKD. V dropped 4 bases and J dropped 8; count of bases not matched to a gene: 11. This CDR3 has 15 amino acids. The CDR3 nucleotides read TGTGCCATCAGTGTGGGGGATTGGGACAGGGAGGGCTACACCTTC. As protein: CAISVGDWDREGYTF.

J is TRBJ2-7 and V is TRBV7-6, with D possibly TRBD1 on 6 matching bases. The germline gives CDR1 SGHVS, CDR2 FNYEAQ. V lost 3 bases and J 5 bases, leaving 14 bases between the germline ends. The CDR3 length is 14 residues. CDR3 amino acids: CASSFLTGRDEQYF. The CDR3 region has the DNA TGTGCCAGCAGCTTCCTGACAGGCCGAGACGAGCAGTACTTC.

The V call is TRBV5-1, the J call TRBJ2-5, with a possible D match to TRBD2 (5 bases). The CDR3 is 11 residues long. V was trimmed by 4 bases and J by 9 bases, leaving 10 bases between them. Per the germline V gene, CDR1 is SGHRS and CDR2 is YFSETQ. This CDR3 is CASSEGTSQYF. The CDR3 nucleotides are TGCGCCAGCAGCGAGGGCACATCCCAGTACTTC.

This clone has just one count. CDR3 region: CATSRDRKRLDTGELFF. CDR3 in DNA: TGTGCCACCAGCAGAGATAGGAAGAGGCTGGACACCGGGGAGCTGTTTTTT. The chain recombines TRBV15 with TRBJ2-2; D not resolved. V dropped 0 bases and J dropped 3 bases, with 14 bases sitting between them. The CDR3 is 17 residues long. The V gene's germline CDR1 is LNHNV and CDR2 YYDKDF (reference sequence). Based on the CDR3 plus reference TRBV15 and TRBJ2-2, the full variable domain is DAMVIQNPRYQVTQFGKPVTLSCSQTLNHNVMYWYQQKSSQAPKLLFHYYDKDFNNEADTPDNFQSRRPNTSFCFLDIRSPGLGDTAMYLCATSRDRKRLDTGELFFGEGSRLTVL.

The chain uses TRBV27 and TRBJ2-7, with TRBD2 as a possible D gene (5 bases). The CDR3 runs to 13 residues. The V and J ends lost 8 bases and 0 bases respectively, with 11 bases between them. Germline-derived CDR1 and CDR2 are MNHEY and SMNVEV (reference sequence). CDR3 sequence reads: CASSGSLSYEQYF. The CDR3 DNA reads TGTGCCAGCTCGGGGTCCCTCTCCTACGAGCAGTACTTC.

The chain combines TRBV19 with TRBJ2-2, with unresolved D. V was trimmed by 3 bases and J by 7 bases, leaving 6 bases between them. This CDR3 is built from 12 residues. CDR1 LNHDA and CDR2 SQIVND come from the germline V gene (reference sequence). In nucleotides, the CDR3 is TGTGCCAGTAGTATTAGTAGCGGGGAGCTGTTTTTT. This gives the protein CASSISSGELFF.

This clone has only a few counts. This chain uses TRBV19 with TRBJ1-4, with 9 bases fitting TRBD1. Germline V CDR1 and CDR2: LNHDA, SQIVND (reference sequence). CDR3 size: 15 residues. With V trimmed by 6 bases and J by 8 bases, 10 bases remained unmatched. The CDR3 DNA reads TGTGCCAGTAGGCACAGGGGGCAGGGGGGGGAAAAACTGTTTTTT. It specifies CASRHRGQGGEKLFF. Full variable domain (rest looked up from reference TRBV19 and TRBJ1-4): DGGITQSPKYLFRKEGQNVTLSCEQNLNHDAMYWYRQDPGQGLRLIYYSQIVNDFQKGDIAEGYSVSREKKESFPLTVTSAQKNPTAFYLCASRHRGQGGEKLFFGSGTQLSVL.

The chain links TRBV5-4 to TRBJ2-3; 13 bases fit TRBD2. Germline V gives CDR1 SGHNT, CDR2 YYREEE (reference sequence). V lost 4 bases to trimming and J lost 3 bases; unmatched junction nucleotides: 5. This CDR3 has 16 amino acids. The DNA of the CDR3 is TGTGCCAGCAGCCCGGGACTAGCGGGGCTGACAGATACGCAGTATTTT. It yields the protein CASSPGLAGLTDTQYF.